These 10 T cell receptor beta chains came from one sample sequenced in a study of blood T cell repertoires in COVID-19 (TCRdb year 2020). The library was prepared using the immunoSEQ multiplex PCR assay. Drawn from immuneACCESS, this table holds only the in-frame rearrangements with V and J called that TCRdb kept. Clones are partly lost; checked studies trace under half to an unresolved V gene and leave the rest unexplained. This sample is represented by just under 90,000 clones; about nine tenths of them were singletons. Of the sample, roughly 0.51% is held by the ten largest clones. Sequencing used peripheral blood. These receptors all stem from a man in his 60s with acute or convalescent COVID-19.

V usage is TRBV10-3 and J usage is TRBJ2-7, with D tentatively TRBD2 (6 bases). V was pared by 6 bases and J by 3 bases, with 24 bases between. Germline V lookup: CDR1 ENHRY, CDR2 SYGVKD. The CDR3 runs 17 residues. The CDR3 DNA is TGTGCCATCAGGGGGGACTCCAGGAACCCCTCAAGCTACGAGCAGTACTTC. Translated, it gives CAIRGDSRNPSSYEQYF.

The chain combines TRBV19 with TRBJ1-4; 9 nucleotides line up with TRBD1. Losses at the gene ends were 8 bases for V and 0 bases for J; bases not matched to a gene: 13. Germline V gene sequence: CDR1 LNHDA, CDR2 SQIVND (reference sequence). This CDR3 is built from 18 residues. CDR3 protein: CASRLGTGRFATNEKLFF. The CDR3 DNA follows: TGTGCCAGTCGATTGGGGACAGGGCGTTTTGCAACTAATGAAAAACTGTTTTTT.

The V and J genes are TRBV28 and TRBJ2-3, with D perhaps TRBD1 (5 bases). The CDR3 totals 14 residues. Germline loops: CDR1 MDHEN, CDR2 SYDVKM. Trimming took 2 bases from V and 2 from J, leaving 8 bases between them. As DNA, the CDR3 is TGTGCCAGCAGTTTAGACAGTAACACAGATACGCAGTATTTT. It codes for CASSLDSNTDTQYF.

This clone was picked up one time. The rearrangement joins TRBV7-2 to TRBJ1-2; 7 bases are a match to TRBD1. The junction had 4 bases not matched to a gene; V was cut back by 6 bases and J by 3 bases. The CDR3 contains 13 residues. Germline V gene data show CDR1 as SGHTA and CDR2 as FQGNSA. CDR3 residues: CASSPDRDYGYTF. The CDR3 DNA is TGTGCCAGCAGTCCTGACAGGGACTATGGCTACACCTTC.

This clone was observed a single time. The CDR3 region is CASSEDTGRYGYTF. The CDR3 coding sequence is TGTGCCAGCAGTGAAGATACAGGGCGCTATGGCTACACCTTC. J is TRBJ1-2 and V is TRBV6-1; possible D gene TRBD1, 6 bases. Per germline, CDR1 MNHNS and CDR2 SASEGT. The CDR3 runs 14 residues. Trimming shortened V by 1 base and J by 4 bases, and 10 bases separated the two germline ends.

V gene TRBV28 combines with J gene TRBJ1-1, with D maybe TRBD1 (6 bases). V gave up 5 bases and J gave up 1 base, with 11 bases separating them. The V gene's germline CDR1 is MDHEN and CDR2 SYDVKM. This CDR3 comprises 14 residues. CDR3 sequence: CASSLHRENTEAFF. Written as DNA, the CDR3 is TGTGCCAGCAGTCTTCACAGGGAGAACACTGAAGCTTTCTTT.

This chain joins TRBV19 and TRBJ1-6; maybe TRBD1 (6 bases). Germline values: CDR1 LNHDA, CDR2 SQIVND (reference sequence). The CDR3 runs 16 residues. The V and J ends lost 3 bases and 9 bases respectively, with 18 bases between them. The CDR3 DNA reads TGTGCCAGTAGTATCTCGGGGGGGGCCATAGGTTCACCCCTCCACTTT. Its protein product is CASSISGGAIGSPLHF.

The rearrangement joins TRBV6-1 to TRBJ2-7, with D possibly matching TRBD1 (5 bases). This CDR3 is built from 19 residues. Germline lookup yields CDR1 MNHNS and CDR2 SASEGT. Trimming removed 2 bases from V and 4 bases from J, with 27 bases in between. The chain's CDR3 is CASSESPQVGLGKRYEQYF. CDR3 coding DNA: TGTGCCAGCAGTGAATCCCCACAGGTCGGCTTGGGAAAGCGATACGAGCAGTACTTC.

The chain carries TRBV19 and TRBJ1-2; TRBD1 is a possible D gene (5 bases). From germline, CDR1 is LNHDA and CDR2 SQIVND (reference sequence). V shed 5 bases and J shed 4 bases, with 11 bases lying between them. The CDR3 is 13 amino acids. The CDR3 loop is CASSSQGAYGYTF. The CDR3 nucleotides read TGTGCCAGTAGTTCCCAAGGGGCCTATGGCTACACCTTC.

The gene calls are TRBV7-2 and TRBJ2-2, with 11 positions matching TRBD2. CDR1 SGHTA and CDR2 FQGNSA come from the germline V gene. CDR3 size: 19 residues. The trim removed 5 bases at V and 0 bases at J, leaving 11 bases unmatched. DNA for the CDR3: TGTGCCAGCAGCACCTTATCCCGACTAGCGGGGACGAACACCGGGGAGCTGTTTTTT. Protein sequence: CASSTLSRLAGTNTGELFF.